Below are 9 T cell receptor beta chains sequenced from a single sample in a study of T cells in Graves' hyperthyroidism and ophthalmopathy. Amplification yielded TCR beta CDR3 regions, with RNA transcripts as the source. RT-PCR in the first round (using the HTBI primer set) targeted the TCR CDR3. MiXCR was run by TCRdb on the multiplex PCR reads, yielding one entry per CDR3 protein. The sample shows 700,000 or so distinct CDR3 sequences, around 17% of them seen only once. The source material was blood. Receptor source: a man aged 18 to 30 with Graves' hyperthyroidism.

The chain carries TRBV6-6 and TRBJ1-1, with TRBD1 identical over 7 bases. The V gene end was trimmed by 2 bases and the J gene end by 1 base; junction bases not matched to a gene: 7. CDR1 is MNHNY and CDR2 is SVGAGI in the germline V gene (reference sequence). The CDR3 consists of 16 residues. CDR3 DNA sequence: TGTGCCAGCAGTTACCGACCCGGGACAGCGAACACTGAAGCTTTCTTT. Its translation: CASSYRPGTANTEAFF.

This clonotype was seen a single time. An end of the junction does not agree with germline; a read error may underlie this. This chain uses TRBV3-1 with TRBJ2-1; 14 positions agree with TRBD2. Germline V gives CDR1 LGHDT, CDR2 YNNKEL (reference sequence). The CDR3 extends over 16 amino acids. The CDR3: CASSSRLAGGLNKQFF. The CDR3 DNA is TGTGCCAGCAGCTCCCGACTAGCGGGAGGGCTCAATAAGCAGTTCTTC.

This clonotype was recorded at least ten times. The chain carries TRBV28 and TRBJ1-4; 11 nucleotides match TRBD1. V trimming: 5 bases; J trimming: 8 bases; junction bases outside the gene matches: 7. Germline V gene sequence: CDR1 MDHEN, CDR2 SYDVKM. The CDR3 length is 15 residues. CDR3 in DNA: TGTGCCAGCAGTCCTCAGGACAGGGGGCAGGAAAAACTGTTTTTT. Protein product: CASSPQDRGQEKLFF.

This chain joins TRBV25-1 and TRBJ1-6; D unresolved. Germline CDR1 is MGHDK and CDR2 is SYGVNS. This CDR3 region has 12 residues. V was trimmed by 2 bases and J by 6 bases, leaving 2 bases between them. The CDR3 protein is CASSEVNSPLHF. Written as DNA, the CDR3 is TGTGCCAGCAGTGAAGTTAATTCACCCCTCCACTTT. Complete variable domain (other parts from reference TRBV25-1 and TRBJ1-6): EADIYQTPRYLVIGTGKKITLECSQTMGHDKMYWYQQDPGMELHLIHYSYGVNSTEKGDLSSESTVSRIRTEHFPLTLESARPSHTSQYLCASSEVNSPLHFGNGTRLTVT.

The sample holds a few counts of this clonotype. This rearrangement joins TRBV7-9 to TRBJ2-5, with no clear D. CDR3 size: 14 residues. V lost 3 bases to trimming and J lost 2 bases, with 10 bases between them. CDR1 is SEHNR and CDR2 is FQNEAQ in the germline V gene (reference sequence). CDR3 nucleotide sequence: TGTGCCAGCAGCTTTGAGGAGAAACAAGAGACCCAGTACTTC. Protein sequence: CASSFEEKQETQYF.

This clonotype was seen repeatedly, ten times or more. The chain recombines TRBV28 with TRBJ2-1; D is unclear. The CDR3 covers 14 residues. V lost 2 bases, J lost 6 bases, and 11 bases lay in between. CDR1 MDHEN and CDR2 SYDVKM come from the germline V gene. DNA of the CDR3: TGTGCCAGCAGTTTAACCCCCGGCTCCAATGAGCAGTTCTTC. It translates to CASSLTPGSNEQFF. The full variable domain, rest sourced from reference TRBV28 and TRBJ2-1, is DVKVTQSSRYLVKRTGEKVFLECVQDMDHENMFWYRQDPGLGLRLIYFSYDVKMKEKGDIPEGYSVSREKKERFSLILESASTNQTSMYLCASSLTPGSNEQFFGPGTRLTVL.

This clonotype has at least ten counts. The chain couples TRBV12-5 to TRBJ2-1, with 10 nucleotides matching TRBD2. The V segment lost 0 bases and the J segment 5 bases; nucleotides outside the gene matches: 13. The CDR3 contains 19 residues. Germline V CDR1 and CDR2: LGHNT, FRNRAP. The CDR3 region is CASGLVLWTSGSRHNEQFF. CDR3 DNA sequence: TGTGCTAGTGGTTTGGTCCTCTGGACTAGCGGCAGTCGGCACAATGAGCAGTTCTTC.

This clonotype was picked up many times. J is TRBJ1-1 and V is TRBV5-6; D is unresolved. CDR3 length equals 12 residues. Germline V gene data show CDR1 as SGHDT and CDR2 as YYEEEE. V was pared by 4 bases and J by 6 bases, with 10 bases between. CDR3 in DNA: TGTGCCAGCAGCCTGAACTCACCTGAAGCTTTCTTT. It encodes CASSLNSPEAFF. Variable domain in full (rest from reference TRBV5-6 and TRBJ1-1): DAGVTQSPTHLIKTRGQQVTLRCSPKSGHDTVSWYQQALGQGPQFIFQYYEEEERQRGNFPDRFSGHQFPNYSSELNVNALLLGDSALYLCASSLNSPEAFFGQGTRLTVV.

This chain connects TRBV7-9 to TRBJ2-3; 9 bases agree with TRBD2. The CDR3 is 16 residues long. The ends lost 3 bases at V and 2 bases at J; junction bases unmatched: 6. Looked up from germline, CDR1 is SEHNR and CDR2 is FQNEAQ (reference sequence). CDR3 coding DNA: TGTGCCAGCAGCTTTCATGCTAGCGGGGTCACAGATACGCAGTATTTT. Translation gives CASSFHASGVTDTQYF.